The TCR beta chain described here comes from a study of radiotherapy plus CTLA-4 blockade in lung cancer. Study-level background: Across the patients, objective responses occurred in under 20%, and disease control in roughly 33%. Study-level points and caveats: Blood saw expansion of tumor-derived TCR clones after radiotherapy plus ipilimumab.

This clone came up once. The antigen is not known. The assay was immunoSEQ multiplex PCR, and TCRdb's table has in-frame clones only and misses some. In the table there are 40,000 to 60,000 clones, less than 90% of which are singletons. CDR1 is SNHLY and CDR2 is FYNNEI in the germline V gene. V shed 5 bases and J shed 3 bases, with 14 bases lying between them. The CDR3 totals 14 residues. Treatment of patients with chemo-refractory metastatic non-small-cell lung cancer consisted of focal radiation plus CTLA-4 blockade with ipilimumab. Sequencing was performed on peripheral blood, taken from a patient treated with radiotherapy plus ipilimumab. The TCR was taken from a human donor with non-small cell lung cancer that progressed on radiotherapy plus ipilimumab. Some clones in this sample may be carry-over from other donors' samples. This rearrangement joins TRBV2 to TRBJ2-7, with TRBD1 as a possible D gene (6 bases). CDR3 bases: TGTGCCAGCAGTTGGCAGGGGCTGGACTACGAGCAGTACTTC. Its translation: CASSWQGLDYEQYF.